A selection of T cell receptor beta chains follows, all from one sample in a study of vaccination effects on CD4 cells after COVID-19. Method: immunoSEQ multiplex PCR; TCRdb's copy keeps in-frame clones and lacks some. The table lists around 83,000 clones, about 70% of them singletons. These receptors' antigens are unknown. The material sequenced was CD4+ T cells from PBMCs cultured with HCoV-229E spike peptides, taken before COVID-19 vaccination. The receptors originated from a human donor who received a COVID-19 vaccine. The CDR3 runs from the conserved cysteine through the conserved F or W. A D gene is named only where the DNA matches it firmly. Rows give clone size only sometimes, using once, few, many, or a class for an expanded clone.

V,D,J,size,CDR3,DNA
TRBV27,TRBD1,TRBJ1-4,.,CASSRDREEKLFF,TGTGCCAGCAGTCGGGACAGGGAAGAAAAACTGTTTTTT
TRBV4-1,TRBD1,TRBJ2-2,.,CASSQPGQGIKGELFF,TGCGCCAGCAGCCAACCGGGACAGGGCATAAAAGGGGAGCTGTTTTTT
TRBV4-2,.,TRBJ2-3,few,CASSQVQGPDTQYF,TGTGCCAGCAGCCAAGTCCAGGGGCCGGATACGCAGTATTTT
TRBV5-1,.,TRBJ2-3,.,CASSFPGTSGDTQYF,TGCGCCAGCAGCTTTCCGGGGACCTCCGGAGATACGCAGTATTTT
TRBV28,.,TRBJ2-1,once,CASSLSGDYNEQFF,TGTGCCAGCAGTTTATCGGGGGACTACAATGAGCAGTTCTTC
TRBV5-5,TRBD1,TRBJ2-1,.,CASSFTGARGNEQFF,TGTGCCAGCAGCTTCACAGGGGCGCGAGGGAATGAGCAGTTCTTC
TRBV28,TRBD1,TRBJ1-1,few,CASRAGGNTEAFF,TGTGCCAGCAGAGCAGGGGGGAACACTGAAGCTTTCTTT
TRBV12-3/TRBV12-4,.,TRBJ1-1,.,CASKTGGSEAFF,TGTGCCAGCAAAACGGGGGGCAGTGAAGCTTTCTTT
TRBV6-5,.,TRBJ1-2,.,CASRQPTNYGYTF,TGTGCCAGTCGACAGCCAACTAACTATGGCTACACCTTC
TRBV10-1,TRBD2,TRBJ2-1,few,CASSDLLAGGQQFF,TGCGCCAGCAGTGATCTGCTAGCGGGAGGGCAGCAGTTCTTC
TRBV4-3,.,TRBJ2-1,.,CASSQDTDTYNEQFF,TGCGCCAGCAGCCAAGATACGGACACCTACAATGAGCAGTTCTTC
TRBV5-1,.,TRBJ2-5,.,CASSLTAGKETQYF,TGCGCCAGCAGCTTGACGGCAGGGAAAGAGACCCAGTACTTC
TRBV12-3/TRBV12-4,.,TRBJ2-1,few,CASSFRDEQFF,TGTGCCAGCAGTTTTAGGGATGAGCAGTTCTTC
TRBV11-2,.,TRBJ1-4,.,CASSPTATNEKLFF,TGTGCCAGCAGCCCGACAGCAACTAATGAAAAACTGTTTTTT
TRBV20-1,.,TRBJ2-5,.,CSASTAQETQYF,TGCAGTGCTAGTACCGCCCAAGAGACCCAGTACTTC
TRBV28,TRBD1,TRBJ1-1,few,CASSWTGGTTEAFF,TGTGCCAGCAGCTGGACAGGGGGCACGACTGAAGCTTTCTTT
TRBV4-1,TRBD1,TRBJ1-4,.,CASSRGQINEKLFF,TGCGCCAGCAGCCGGGGACAGATTAATGAAAAACTGTTTTTT
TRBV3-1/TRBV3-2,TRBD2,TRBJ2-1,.,CASSQDRIGLAGTHNEQFF,TGTGCCAGCAGCCAAGATAGAATAGGACTAGCGGGGACCCACAATGAGCAGTTCTTC
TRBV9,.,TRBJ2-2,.,CASSVLTANTGELFF,TGTGCCAGCAGCGTTCTGACAGCGAACACCGGGGAGCTGTTTTTT
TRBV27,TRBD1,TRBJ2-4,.,CASSPRGDRGPIQYF,TGTGCCAGCAGTCCGAGAGGGGACAGGGGGCCCATTCAGTACTTC
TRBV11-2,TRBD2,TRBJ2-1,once,CASSYGTRREEQFF,TGTGCCAGCAGCTACGGGACTAGGCGCGAGGAGCAGTTCTTC
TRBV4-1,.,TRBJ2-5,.,CASSQLNLGFQETQYF,TGCGCCAGCAGCCAATTGAATTTGGGATTCCAAGAGACCCAGTACTTC
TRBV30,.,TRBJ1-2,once,CAWSPPIRGIEYGYTF,TGTGCCTGGAGTCCACCAATCAGGGGAATAGAGTATGGCTACACCTTC
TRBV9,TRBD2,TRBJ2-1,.,CASSDTSGVVSEQFF,TGTGCCAGCAGCGATACTAGCGGGGTGGTTAGTGAGCAGTTCTTC
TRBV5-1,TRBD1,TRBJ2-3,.,CATKVTGQADTQYF,TGCGCCACCAAGGTGACAGGGCAGGCAGATACGCAGTATTTT
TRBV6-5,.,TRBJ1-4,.,CASSYLAGVTNEKLFF,TGTGCCAGCAGTTACCTCGCAGGGGTAACTAATGAAAAACTGTTTTTT
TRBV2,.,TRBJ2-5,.,CASRKQSNNRETQYF,TGTGCCAGCAGGAAACAGTCGAATAATCGGGAGACCCAGTACTTC
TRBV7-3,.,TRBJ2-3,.,CASSRQIGTDTQYF,TGTGCCAGCAGCCGACAGATAGGAACAGATACGCAGTATTTT
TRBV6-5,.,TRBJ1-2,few,CASTVRAANNYGYTF,TGTGCCAGCACCGTAAGGGCTGCGAATAACTATGGCTACACCTTC
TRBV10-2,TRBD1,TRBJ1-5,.,CASSSGGGGFQPQHF,TGCGCCAGCAGCTCGGGAGGAGGGGGCTTTCAGCCCCAGCATTTT
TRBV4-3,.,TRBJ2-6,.,CASSQDSLGSGANVLTF,TGCGCCAGCAGCCAAGATTCCTTGGGCTCTGGGGCCAACGTCCTGACTTTC
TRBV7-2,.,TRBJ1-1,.,CASSLAGTEAFF,TGTGCCAGCAGCTTAGCAGGCACTGAAGCTTTCTTT
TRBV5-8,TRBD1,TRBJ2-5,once,CASSLAGQGAGETQYF,TGTGCCAGCAGCTTGGCGGGACAGGGGGCAGGAGAGACCCAGTACTTC
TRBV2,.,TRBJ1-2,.,CASKSQGLSLDGYTF,TGTGCCAGCAAATCACAGGGCTTAAGTCTGGATGGCTACACCTTC
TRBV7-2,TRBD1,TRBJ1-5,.,CASSRDRGRGNQPQHF,TGTGCCAGCAGCCGGGACAGGGGGCGCGGCAATCAGCCCCAGCATTTT
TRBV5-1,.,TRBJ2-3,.,CASSFNRDTQYF,TGCGCCAGCAGCTTCAACAGGGATACGCAGTATTTT
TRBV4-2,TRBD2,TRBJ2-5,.,CASSRTPGLAGGPGETQYF,TGTGCCAGCAGCCGAACCCCGGGACTAGCGGGGGGGCCAGGTGAGACCCAGTACTTC
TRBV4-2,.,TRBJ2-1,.,CASSQEKTNEQFF,TGTGCCAGCAGCCAAGAAAAGACGAATGAGCAGTTCTTC
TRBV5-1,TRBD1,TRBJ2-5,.,CASSSSGTGRETQYF,TGCGCCAGCAGCTCTTCCGGGACAGGACGAGAGACCCAGTACTTC
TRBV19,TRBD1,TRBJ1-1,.,CASSIPHRQGNTEAFF,TGTGCCAGTAGTATTCCCCACCGACAGGGGAACACTGAAGCTTTCTTT
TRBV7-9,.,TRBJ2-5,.,CASSPPGLLEETQYF,TGTGCCAGCAGCCCCCCGGGACTTCTCGAAGAGACCCAGTACTTC